What follows are 24 T cell receptor beta chains derived from one specimen sequenced in a study of shared clonotypes between healthy human individuals. Libraries were prepared by immunoSEQ multiplex PCR; TCRdb keeps only in-frame clonotypes and omits some of them. The repertoire has some 2,400,000 clones, about 94% of them found once; the top ten carry more than 0.1%. Sequencing was done on a sample of naive CD4+ T cells sorted from blood. Subset described: CD45RA+ positively selected. The source of these receptors is a man younger than 30 in good health.

The J gene is TRBJ2-2, the V gene TRBV6-1, with 10 bases aligning to TRBD1. CDR3 length: 14 residues. V dropped 10 bases and J dropped 2; count of bases not matched to a gene: 4. Per germline, CDR1 MNHNS and CDR2 SASEGT. The CDR3 loop reads CAIGQGVNTGELFF. DNA of the CDR3: TGTGCCATCGGACAGGGGGTAAACACCGGGGAGCTGTTTTTT.

The genes are TRBV7-3 and TRBJ2-3; D assignment may be TRBD1 or TRBD2 (6 bases each). V lost 8 bases and J 0 bases, leaving 9 bases between the germline ends. The length of the CDR3 is 13 residues. Germline CDR1 SGHTA, CDR2 FQGTGA. DNA of the CDR3: TGTGCCAGCGGGGGGCAAAGCACAGATACGCAGTATTTT. Protein sequence: CASGGQSTDTQYF.

This chain connects TRBV6-6 to TRBJ2-1; 8 nucleotides match TRBD2. Germline V gene lookup returns CDR1 MNHNY and CDR2 SVGAGI (reference sequence). The CDR3 runs to 15 residues. The J segment lost 4 bases and the V segment lost 6 bases, leaving 8 bases of the junction unmatched. CDR3 coding DNA: TGTGCCAGCAGACACAGCGGGAGAGGGTACAATGAGCAGTTCTTC. Its translation is CASRHSGRGYNEQFF.

V usage is TRBV20-1 and J usage is TRBJ1-4; D is unclear. V lost 4 bases to trimming and J lost 8 bases, with 8 bases between them. The CDR3 has 11 amino acids. Per germline, CDR1 DFQATT and CDR2 SNEGSKA (reference sequence). CDR3 in amino acids: CSATLGEKLFF. The CDR3 bases are TGCAGTGCTACACTCGGGGAAAAACTGTTTTTT.

To note about this clone: The same CDR3 arises from other DNA sequences in this sample as well. J is TRBJ2-5 and V is TRBV30; tentatively, D is TRBD2 (7 bases). Trimming pared 1 base from V and 5 bases from J, leaving 11 bases between. CDR1 and CDR2 (germline): GTSNPN, SVGIG (reference sequence). The CDR3 spans 13 residues. CDR3 nucleotide sequence: TGTGCCTGGAGTGGGGGGGGCCGGGAGACCCAGTACTTC. Its protein is CAWSGGGRETQYF.

The chain recombines TRBV28 with TRBJ2-7; D is undetermined. The V gene lost 7 bases and the J gene lost 3 bases, with 13 bases spanning the gap. The CDR3 covers 13 residues. Germline V lookup: CDR1 MDHEN, CDR2 SYDVKM. The CDR3 bases are TGTGCCAGCATCGGGCGGCGGATCTACGAGCAGTACTTC. Translated: CASIGRRIYEQYF.

CDR3 loop: CASSTGLVGTDTQYF. DNA of the CDR3: TGTGCCAGCAGCACCGGACTAGTTGGCACAGATACGCAGTATTTT. The V and J genes are TRBV5-4 and TRBJ2-3; TRBD2 matches 7 bases. The germline CDR1 and CDR2 sequences are SGHNT and YYREEE (reference sequence). CDR3 size: 15 residues. Trimming at V came to 4 bases and at J to 1 base, leaving 6 bases not matched to a gene.

As for this clone: Other DNA sequences within the sample encode an identical CDR3. CDR3 coding DNA: TGTGCCAGCAGTGGGGGAGGCAATCAGCCCCAGCATTTT. Translated: CASSGGGNQPQHF. The V gene is TRBV6-1, the J gene TRBJ1-5, with D hard to call. CDR1 is MNHNS, CDR2 SASEGT, per germline. CDR3 length: 13 residues. The V end lost 4 bases, the J end lost 2 bases, and 6 bases lay between the germline ends.

The V gene is TRBV4-3, the J gene TRBJ2-1, with TRBD2 matching over 10 bases. Germline V gives CDR1 LGHNA, CDR2 YSLEER. This CDR3 comprises 17 residues. The trim removed 2 bases at V and 1 base at J, leaving 5 bases unmatched. CDR3: CASSQTPSGSSYNEQFF. CDR3 bases: TGCGCCAGCAGCCAAACCCCTAGCGGGAGTTCCTACAATGAGCAGTTCTTC.

The rearrangement links TRBV18 to TRBJ1-1; the D gene is possibly TRBD1 (6 bases). CDR3 length equals 13 residues. CDR1 is KGHSH and CDR2 is LQKENI in the germline V gene. V was trimmed by 5 bases and J by 4 bases, leaving 11 bases between them. DNA of the CDR3: TGTGCCAGCTCAGCAGGGGCGGTCACTGAAGCTTTCTTT. Residues: CASSAGAVTEAFF. Full variable domain (outside the CDR3, taken from reference TRBV18 and TRBJ1-1): NAGVMQNPRHLVRRRGQEARLRCSPMKGHSHVYWYRQLPEEGLKFMVYLQKENIIDESGMPKERFSAEFPKEGPSILRIQQVVRGDSAAYFCASSAGAVTEAFFGQGTRLTVV.

This chain joins TRBV5-6 and TRBJ2-3; D perhaps matches TRBD2 (5 bases). Germline CDR1 SGHDT, CDR2 YYEEEE. V lost 1 base, J lost 0 bases, and 9 bases lay in between. The length of the CDR3 is 15 residues. The CDR3 loop is CASSLRTGSTDTQYF. The CDR3 bases are TGTGCCAGCAGCTTGCGGACTGGAAGCACAGATACGCAGTATTTT. The full variable domain, in which reference TRBV5-6 and TRBJ2-3 provide the parts outside the CDR3, is DAGVTQSPTHLIKTRGQQVTLRCSPKSGHDTVSWYQQALGQGPQFIFQYYEEEERQRGNFPDRFSGHQFPNYSSELNVNALLLGDSALYLCASSLRTGSTDTQYFGPGTRLTVL.

The rearrangement uses TRBV10-3 and TRBJ1-4, with 8 bases aligning to TRBD1. In germline, CDR1 is ENHRY, CDR2 SYGVKD. The V segment lost 4 bases and the J segment 5 bases; nucleotides outside the gene matches: 3. The CDR3 is 14 amino acids. The CDR3, as DNA: TGTGCCATCAGTGCTACAGGGGGAAATGAAAAACTGTTTTTT. Translation: CAISATGGNEKLFF.

The CDR3 nucleotides are TGTGCCAGCAGCACCGCCGGGACTAGCGGGAGGGACGGAGAGACCCAGTACTTC. It translates to CASSTAGTSGRDGETQYF. The rearrangement joins TRBV21-1 to TRBJ2-5; the table's D call TRBD2 went unverified against the DNA. TRBV21-1 is marked as a pseudogene. The CDR3 sequence is 18 residues long.

In its sample, this clone was seen once. V is TRBV30 and J is TRBJ2-1; 10 nucleotides align to TRBD2. The CDR3 has 16 residues. V lost 0 bases and J lost 6; bases outside the gene matches: 8. Germline CDR1 is GTSNPN and CDR2 is SVGIG (reference sequence). CDR3: CAWSVRTGLASNEQFF. For the CDR3, the DNA is TGTGCCTGGAGTGTTCGAACGGGACTAGCGTCCAATGAGCAGTTCTTC.

This rearrangement joins TRBV7-8 to TRBJ2-5; the D gene is possibly TRBD2 (5 bases). In germline, CDR1 is SGHVS, CDR2 FQNEAQ. V lost 3 bases and J lost 5, with 22 bases in between. This CDR3 comprises 17 residues. CDR3 in amino acids: CASSFLAGGSRAETQYF. The CDR3 DNA reads TGTGCCAGCAGCTTTTTGGCGGGTGGGTCGCGAGCGGAGACCCAGTACTTC.

V is TRBV6-5 and J is TRBJ2-7, with TRBD1 identical over 8 bases. The CDR3 extends over 15 amino acids. From germline, CDR1 is MNHEY and CDR2 SVGAGI. V lost 10 bases, J lost 0 bases, and 11 bases stayed unmatched. CDR3 bases: TGTGCCACCTCGGACAGGGCCGTCATCTCCTACGAGCAGTACTTC. Protein product: CATSDRAVISYEQYF.

The chain has TRBV6-5 and TRBJ1-2; tentatively, D is TRBD1 (5 bases). Trimming cost V 7 bases and J 5 bases, with 20 bases left between them. The CDR3 contains 15 residues. Per the germline V gene, CDR1 is MNHEY and CDR2 is SVGAGI. This CDR3 is CASNGPLGARYGYTF. For the CDR3, the DNA is TGTGCCAGCAACGGACCTCTTGGGGCGAGGTATGGCTACACCTTC.

The V gene is TRBV29-1, the J gene TRBJ2-3; unclear D gene. The CDR3 runs 12 residues. With 1 base removed from V and 5 bases from J, the gap between germline ends came to 7 bases. The germline V gene has CDR1 SQVTM and CDR2 ANQGSEA. CDR3: CSVEVPGDTQYF. CDR3 nucleotides: TGCAGCGTTGAAGTCCCCGGAGATACGCAGTATTTT.

This sequence joins TRBV21-1 and TRBJ2-5; the table's D gene call, TRBD1, was not cross checked with the DNA. TRBV21-1 is tagged as a pseudogene. CDR3 length: 16 amino acids. As DNA, the CDR3 is TGTGCCAGCAGCGCCCAGAGGACAGGGGGAAGAGAGACCCAGTACTTC. Its translation: CASSAQRTGGRETQYF.

A note on this clone: The sample holds other DNA sequences that translate to the same CDR3. The gene calls are TRBV11-3 and TRBJ2-1; 7 bases map to TRBD2. V lost 1 base and J lost 1; bases outside the gene matches: 1. Germline V gives CDR1 SGHNT, CDR2 YENEEA. The CDR3 has 15 residues. The CDR3 here is CASSLAGGSYNEQFF. CDR3 nucleotides: TGTGCCAGCAGCTTAGCGGGAGGATCCTACAATGAGCAGTTCTTC. Full variable domain (rest looked up from reference TRBV11-3 and TRBJ2-1): EAGVVQSPRYKIIEKKQPVAFWCNPISGHNTLYWYLQNLGQGPELLIRYENEEAVDDSQLPKDRFSAERLKGVDSTLKIQPAELGDSAVYLCASSLAGGSYNEQFFGPGTRLTVL.

This clone has only one observation. V is TRBV11-2 and J is TRBJ2-7; 7 nucleotides line up with TRBD1. The germline CDR1 and CDR2 sequences are SGHAT and FQNNGV. V shed 7 bases, J shed 1 base, and the junction held 13 bases outside the gene matches. The CDR3 spans 16 residues. The CDR3 is CASTPTGTVLSYEQYF. The CDR3 nucleotides are TGTGCCAGCACCCCGACCGGGACAGTCTTATCCTACGAGCAGTACTTC. The variable domain in full, completed from reference TRBV11-2 and TRBJ2-7, reads EAGVAQSPRYKIIEKRQSVAFWCNPISGHATLYWYQQILGQGPKLLIQFQNNGVVDDSQLPKDRFSAERLKGVDSTLKIQPAKLEDSAVYLCASTPTGTVLSYEQYFGPGTRLTVT.

This clone was found once. The chain combines TRBV5-4 with TRBJ1-1; TRBD1 agrees at 11 bases. V was clipped by 4 bases and J by 2 bases; unmatched bases: 10. This CDR3 comprises 17 residues. Germline CDR1 and CDR2: SGHNT and YYREEE (reference sequence). CDR3 region: CASSGQGASPRNTEAFF. CDR3 coding DNA: TGTGCCAGCAGCGGACAGGGGGCAAGCCCCAGAAACACTGAAGCTTTCTTT.

This clone was seen just once. V usage is TRBV7-2 and J usage is TRBJ2-1; 9 bases agree with TRBD2. Trimming removed 5 bases from V and 5 bases from J; junction bases left unmatched: 13. CDR1 and CDR2 (germline): SGHTA, FQGNSA. The CDR3 consists of 17 residues. Here the CDR3 reads CASSLQSLAGRNNEQFF. CDR3 DNA sequence: TGTGCCAGCAGCCTCCAGTCGCTAGCGGGAAGAAACAATGAGCAGTTCTTC.

V and J are TRBV15 and TRBJ1-5, with D tentatively TRBD1 (5 bases). The CDR3 sequence is 15 residues long. Per germline, CDR1 LNHNV and CDR2 YYDKDF (reference sequence). The V end lost 4 bases, the J end lost 2 bases, and 12 bases lay between the germline ends. CDR3 sequence (DNA): TGTGCCACCAGCACGCAGGGTTTTGGCAATCAGCCCCAGCATTTT. This gives the protein CATSTQGFGNQPQHF.